This TCR beta chain was obtained from a study of blood T cell repertoires in COVID-19. V lost 6 bases, J lost 5 bases, and 7 bases stayed unmatched. Germline loops: CDR1 SGHAT, CDR2 FQNNGV. CDR3 length: 15 residues. The repertoire was sequenced with immunoSEQ multiplex PCR; TCRdb's copy has only in-frame clones and lacks some. The sample has 150,000 to 200,000 clones, around 83% seen once; the top ten hold around 15%. The sequence derives from a man aged 45 to 65 who had recovered from COVID-19. Sequencing was carried out using PBMCs or T cells enriched from blood (not recorded which). The V call is TRBV11-2, the J call TRBJ2-5; 12 bases align to TRBD1. CDR3 DNA sequence: TGTGCCAGCAGAAGAGTGGGACAGGGGGCGGAGACCCAGTACTTC. As protein: CASRRVGQGAETQYF.